This TCR beta chain was documented in a study of control samples from healthy donors and cancer patients (TCRdb year 2020). Libraries were prepared through the immunoSEQ multiplex PCR assay. Entries here come from immuneACCESS through TCRdb and include only in-frame sequences with V and J called. Some clones fail to appear in such tables; in the studies checked, an unresolved V gene covers under half of the shortfall, and the cause of the remainder is unknown. Across this sample there are some 95,000 clones, with roughly 89% seen only once. About 2.9% of the sample is in the top ten clones. The CDR3, from cysteine to phenylalanine, totals 15 residues. The entry retains the CDR3 DNA only, 45 bases that are in frame from base 1. As encoded in the germline V gene (reference sequence), CDR1 is SGHNT while CDR2 is YYREEE. V is pared back by 0 bases and J by 1 base, with 9 bases lying between the germline termini.

With respect to this clone: Its antigen is not yet known. Base qualities are not provided; no much larger clone lies one nucleotide away.

The chain couples TRBV5-4 to TRBJ2-3; possibly the D gene is TRBD2, per 6 matching bases. The sample consisted of blood. This clonotype originated in a human donor in good health. The donor label of this sample is uncertain. The DNA sequence follows: TGTGCCAGCAGCTTGGGGTGGGGGGGCACAGATACGCAGTATTTT. Its coded protein is CASSLGWGGTDTQYF. The full variable domain, completed from the reference TRBV5-4 and TRBJ2-3 proteins outside the CDR3, reads ETGVTQSPTHLIKTRGQQVTLRCSSQSGHNTVSWYQQALGQGPQFIFQYYREEENGRGNFPPRFSGLQFPNYSSELNVNALELDDSALYLCASSLGWGGTDTQYFGPGTRLTVL.